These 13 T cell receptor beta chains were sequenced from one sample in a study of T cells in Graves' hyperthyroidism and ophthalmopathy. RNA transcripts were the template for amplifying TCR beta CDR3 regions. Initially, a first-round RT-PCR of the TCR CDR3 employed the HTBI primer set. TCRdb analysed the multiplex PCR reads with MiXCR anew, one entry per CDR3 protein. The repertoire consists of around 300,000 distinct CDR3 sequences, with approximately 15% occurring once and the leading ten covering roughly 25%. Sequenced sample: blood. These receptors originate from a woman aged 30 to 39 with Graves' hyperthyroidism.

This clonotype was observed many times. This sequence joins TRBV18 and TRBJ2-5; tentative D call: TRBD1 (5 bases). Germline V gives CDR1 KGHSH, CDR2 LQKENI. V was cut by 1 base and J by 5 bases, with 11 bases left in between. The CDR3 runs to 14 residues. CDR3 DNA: TGTGCCAGCTCACCACAGCAGGGCCGGGAGACCCAGTACTTC. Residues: CASSPQQGRETQYF.

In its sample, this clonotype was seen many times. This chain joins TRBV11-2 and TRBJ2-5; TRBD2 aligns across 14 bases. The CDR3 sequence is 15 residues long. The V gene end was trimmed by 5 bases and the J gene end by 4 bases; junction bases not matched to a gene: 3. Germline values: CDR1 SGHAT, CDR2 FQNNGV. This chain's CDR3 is CASSPGLAGGETQYF. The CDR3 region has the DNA TGTGCCAGCAGCCCCGGACTAGCGGGAGGAGAGACCCAGTACTTC.

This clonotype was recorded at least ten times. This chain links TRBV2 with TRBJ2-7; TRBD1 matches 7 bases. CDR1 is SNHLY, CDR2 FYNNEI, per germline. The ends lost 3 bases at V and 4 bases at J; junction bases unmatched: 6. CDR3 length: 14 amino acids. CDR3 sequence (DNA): TGTGCCAGCAGTGAGGACAGGAGACTGTACGAGCAGTACTTC. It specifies CASSEDRRLYEQYF.

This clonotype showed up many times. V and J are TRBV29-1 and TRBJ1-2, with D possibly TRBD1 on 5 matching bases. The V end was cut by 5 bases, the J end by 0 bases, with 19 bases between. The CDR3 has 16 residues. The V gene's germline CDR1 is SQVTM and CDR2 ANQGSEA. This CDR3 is CSVNDGTGKSNYGYTF. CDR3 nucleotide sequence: TGCAGCGTTAATGACGGGACCGGGAAATCTAACTATGGCTACACCTTC.

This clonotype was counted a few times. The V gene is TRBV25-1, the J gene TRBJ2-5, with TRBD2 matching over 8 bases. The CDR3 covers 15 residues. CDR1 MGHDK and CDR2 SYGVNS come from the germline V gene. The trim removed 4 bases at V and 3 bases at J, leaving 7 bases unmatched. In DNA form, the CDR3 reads TGTGCCAGCAGTGGTCCGGGAGGGCGGGAAGAGACCCAGTACTTC. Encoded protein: CASSGPGGREETQYF.

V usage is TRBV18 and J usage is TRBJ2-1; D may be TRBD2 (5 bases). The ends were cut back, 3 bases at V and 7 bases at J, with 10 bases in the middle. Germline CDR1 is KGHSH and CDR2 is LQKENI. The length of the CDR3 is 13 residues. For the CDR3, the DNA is TGTGCCAGCTCACCCTTGGGAGCGAATGAGCAGTTCTTC. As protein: CASSPLGANEQFF.

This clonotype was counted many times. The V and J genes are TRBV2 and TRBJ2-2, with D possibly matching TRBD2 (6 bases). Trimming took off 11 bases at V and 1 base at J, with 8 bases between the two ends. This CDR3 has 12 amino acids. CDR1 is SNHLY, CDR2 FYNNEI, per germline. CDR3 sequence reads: CAGRGNTGELFF. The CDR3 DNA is TGTGCCGGGCGGGGGAACACCGGGGAGCTGTTTTTT.

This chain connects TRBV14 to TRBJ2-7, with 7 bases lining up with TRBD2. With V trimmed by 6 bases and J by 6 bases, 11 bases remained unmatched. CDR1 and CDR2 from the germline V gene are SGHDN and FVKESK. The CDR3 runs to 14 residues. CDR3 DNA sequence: TGTGCCAGCAGAAAGACTAGCACCAGTGGCGAGCAGTACTTC. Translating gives CASRKTSTSGEQYF.

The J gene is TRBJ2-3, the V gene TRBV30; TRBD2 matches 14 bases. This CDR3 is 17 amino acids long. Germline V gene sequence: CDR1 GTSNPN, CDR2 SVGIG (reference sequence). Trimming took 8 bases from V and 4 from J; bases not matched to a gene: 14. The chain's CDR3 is CASNLPGLAGESDTQYF. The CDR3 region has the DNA TGTGCCAGCAACCTTCCGGGACTAGCGGGAGAGTCAGATACGCAGTATTTT.

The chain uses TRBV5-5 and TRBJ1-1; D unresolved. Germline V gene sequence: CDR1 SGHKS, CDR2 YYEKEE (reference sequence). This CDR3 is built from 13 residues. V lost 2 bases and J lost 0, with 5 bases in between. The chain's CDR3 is CASSFWMNTEAFF. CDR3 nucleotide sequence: TGTGCCAGCAGCTTTTGGATGAACACTGAAGCTTTCTTT.

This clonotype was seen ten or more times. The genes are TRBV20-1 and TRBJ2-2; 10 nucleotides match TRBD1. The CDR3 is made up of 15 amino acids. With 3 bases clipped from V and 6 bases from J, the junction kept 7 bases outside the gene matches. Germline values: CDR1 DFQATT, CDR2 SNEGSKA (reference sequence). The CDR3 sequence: CSASSGTGVSGELFF. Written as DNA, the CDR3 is TGCAGTGCTAGCTCCGGGACAGGGGTCTCCGGGGAGCTGTTTTTT.

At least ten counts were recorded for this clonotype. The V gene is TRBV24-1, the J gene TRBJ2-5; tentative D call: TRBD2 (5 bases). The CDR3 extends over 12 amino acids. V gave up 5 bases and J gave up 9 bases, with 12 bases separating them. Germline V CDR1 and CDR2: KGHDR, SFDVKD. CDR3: CATSGEDGAQYF. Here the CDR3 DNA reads TGTGCCACCAGTGGTGAAGACGGGGCCCAGTACTTC.

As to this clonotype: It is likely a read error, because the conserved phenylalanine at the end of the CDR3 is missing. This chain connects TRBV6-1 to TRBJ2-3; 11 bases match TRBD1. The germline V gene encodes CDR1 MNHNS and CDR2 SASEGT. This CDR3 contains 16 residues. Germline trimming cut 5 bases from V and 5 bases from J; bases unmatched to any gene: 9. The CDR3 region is CASSTQDRGRVDTQYL. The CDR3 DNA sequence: TGTGCCAGCAGTACCCAGGACAGGGGGCGAGTAGATACGCAGTATCTT.